This note documents a single T cell receptor beta chain sequence. Its specific antigen is unknown. There are no base qualities to consult, and no much larger clone falls within one base. This entry is derived from a study of blood T cell repertoires in COVID-19 (dated by TCRdb to 2019 to 2021). For the study in its entirety: Samples covering the acute and convalescent phases of COVID-19 were provided by collaborators in the United States, Italy and Spain. The prospective study material was composed of cDNA or gDNA derived from T cells, B-cell-depleted T cells, or PBMCs. The dataset comprised deeply sampled blood TCRbeta repertoires from subjects exposed to, actively infected with, or recovered from COVID-19. A freely available public database, intended as a resource for researchers studying the immune response to SARS-CoV-2, is where the repertoires were released. The samples were drawn from two sources: the first 160 participants of the ongoing ImmuneRACE study, and about 1,300 subjects contributed by 6 global collaborators. Sample metadata almost always included a de-identified subject ID, COVID-19 status, age in years and sex. Where available, HLA class I and class II types were obtained from metadata supplied by the sample provider rather than from assay-based typing.

Another Seattle source contributed samples from volunteer blood donors who had recovered from COVID-19. Each collaborating institution followed its own protocols to collect whole blood in K2EDTA tubes. For TCRbeta analysis, collaborators shipped samples as frozen whole blood, isolated PBMCs, or DNA extracted from either of those sample types. The paper as a whole reports these results and caveats: The amount of clinical and demographic metadata varied by source and participant and was provided uncurated.

The germline ends are 12 bases apart after V is trimmed by 4 bases and J by 8 bases. In the germline V gene, CDR1 corresponds to SGHRS and CDR2 to YFSETQ. Inclusive of the bounding cysteine and phenylalanine, the CDR3 is 12 residues long. CDR3 DNA only is kept here, 36 bases in frame from base 1. The immunoSEQ Assay, a bias-controlled multiplex PCR, was used to amplify TCRbeta CDR3 regions from genomic DNA. The study's own analysis went as follows. The number of nucleated cells in each sample was estimated from the amplification of reference gene primers within the assay. To quantify the absolute abundance of each unique TCRbeta CDR3 rearrangement, sequence reads were collapsed and filtered. For each sample, productive Simpson clonality was calculated as the square root of Simpson's diversity index across productive rearrangements. Not all clones reach the TCRdb copy of this immuneACCESS table, which keeps in-frame sequences only. Checked studies attribute under half of the gap to unresolved V genes and leave the rest unexplained. V, J and clone size are those of that table, while D and trimming were read from the DNA. This sample is represented by around 320,000 clones; 88% of them were singletons. 5.5% to 7% of the sample is held by the ten biggest clonotypes.

This clonotype was obtained from a woman aged 25 to 45 who had recovered from COVID-19. The sequence joins TRBV5-1 to TRBJ1-2, and the D gene may be TRBD1, 5 bases matching. Source material: peripheral blood. The CDR3 protein sequence reads: CASSEDMRGYTF. The bases read TGCGCCAGCAGCGAGGACATGCGAGGCTACACCTTC.